Listed below are T cell receptor beta chains from one sample, sequenced in a study of early T cells in non-severe SARS-CoV-2 infection. Via MiXCR, TCRdb re-called the 5' RACE reads, giving one row per CDR3 protein. The table includes tens of thousands of distinct CDR3 sequences, more than 9% detected once. Sequenced sample: whole blood. The receptors stem from an adult who was a healthcare worker with PCR-confirmed SARS-CoV-2 infection or an uninfected control (not recorded which). The CDR3 runs from the conserved cysteine through the conserved F or W. The D gene is left open where the match is weak. Rows may omit the clone size; those that give it use once, few, many or a size class.

len: 15
d_gene: -
v_gene: TRBV29-1
j_gene: TRBJ2-3
abundance: -
CDR3aa: CSVTERGGPTDTQYF
CDR3nt: TGCAGCGTGACCGAAAGGGGCGGACCCACAGATACGCAGTATTTT

len: 13
d_gene: -
v_gene: TRBV6-1
j_gene: TRBJ2-3
abundance: once
CDR3aa: CASSESRADTQYF
CDR3nt: TGTGCCAGCAGTGAAAGTCGTGCAGATACGCAGTATTTT

len: 12
d_gene: -
v_gene: TRBV18
j_gene: TRBJ2-5
abundance: many
CDR3aa: CASSTYQETQYF
CDR3nt: TGTGCCAGCTCAACGTACCAAGAGACCCAGTACTTC

len: 11
d_gene: -
v_gene: TRBV6-2/TRBV6-3
j_gene: TRBJ2-3
abundance: many
CDR3aa: CASALGGRGYF
CDR3nt: TGTGCCAGCGCCCTGGGGGGCAGGGGGTATTTT

len: 12
d_gene: -
v_gene: TRBV11-2
j_gene: TRBJ1-3
abundance: few
CDR3aa: CASSSEGNTIYF
CDR3nt: TGTGCCAGCAGCTCCGAGGGAAACACCATATATTTT

len: 16
d_gene: -
v_gene: TRBV6-5
j_gene: TRBJ1-6
abundance: many
CDR3aa: CASSYLIGGPNSPLHF
CDR3nt: TGTGCCAGCAGTTACCTTATTGGGGGTCCTAATTCACCCCTCCACTTT

len: 16
d_gene: TRBD1
v_gene: TRBV19
j_gene: TRBJ1-2
abundance: few
CDR3aa: CASSMSSGGLSYGYTF
CDR3nt: TGTGCCAGTAGTATGAGTTCAGGGGGCTTGTCCTATGGCTACACCTTC

len: 14
d_gene: -
v_gene: TRBV12-3/TRBV12-4
j_gene: TRBJ1-1
abundance: many
CDR3aa: CASRDGRAPYEAFF
CDR3nt: TGTGCCAGCAGAGATGGACGGGCCCCCTATGAAGCTTTCTTT

len: 13
d_gene: -
v_gene: TRBV6-1
j_gene: TRBJ2-3
abundance: many
CDR3aa: CASSLRGTDTQYF
CDR3nt: TGTGCCAGCAGTCTTCGCGGCACAGATACGCAGTATTTT

len: 14
d_gene: -
v_gene: TRBV12-3/TRBV12-4
j_gene: TRBJ2-7
abundance: many
CDR3aa: CASINTSSIYEQYF
CDR3nt: TGTGCCAGCATCAACACTTCCAGTATATACGAGCAGTACTTC

len: 19
d_gene: -
v_gene: TRBV11-3
j_gene: TRBJ2-6
abundance: many
CDR3aa: CASSFGPLRNSPGANVLTF
CDR3nt: TGTGCCAGCAGCTTCGGTCCACTGAGGAACTCACCTGGGGCCAACGTCCTGACTTTC

len: 13
d_gene: TRBD2
v_gene: TRBV29-1
j_gene: TRBJ2-7
abundance: few
CDR3aa: CSVRGRLTYEQYF
CDR3nt: TGCAGCGTACGCGGGAGATTGACCTACGAGCAGTACTTC

len: 15
d_gene: TRBD1
v_gene: TRBV13
j_gene: TRBJ2-3
abundance: many
CDR3aa: CASSPGQGLTDTQYF
CDR3nt: TGTGCCAGCAGCCCCGGACAGGGATTGACAGATACGCAGTATTTT

len: 17
d_gene: -
v_gene: TRBV7-6
j_gene: TRBJ2-1
abundance: few
CDR3aa: CASSLAPGDVVRAEQFF
CDR3nt: TGTGCCAGCAGCTTAGCTCCCGGGGACGTCGTGCGGGCTGAGCAGTTCTTC

len: 13
d_gene: TRBD1
v_gene: TRBV27
j_gene: TRBJ1-1
abundance: many
CDR3aa: CASSLDRAVEAFF
CDR3nt: TGTGCCAGCAGTTTAGACAGGGCCGTCGAAGCTTTCTTT

len: 16
d_gene: TRBD1
v_gene: TRBV12-3/TRBV12-4
j_gene: TRBJ1-1
abundance: -
CDR3aa: CASSPSDTGEITEAFF
CDR3nt: TGTGCCAGCAGCCCCTCTGATACAGGGGAGATCACTGAAGCTTTCTTT

len: 14
d_gene: TRBD1
v_gene: TRBV6-4
j_gene: TRBJ2-3
abundance: -
CDR3aa: CASSDGQGADTQYF
CDR3nt: TGTGCCAGCAGTGACGGACAGGGGGCAGATACGCAGTATTTT

len: 14
d_gene: -
v_gene: TRBV5-5
j_gene: TRBJ2-1
abundance: -
CDR3aa: CASSLSSRTNEQFF
CDR3nt: TGTGCCAGCAGCTTGAGTAGCCGCACCAATGAGCAGTTCTTC

len: 16
d_gene: TRBD2
v_gene: TRBV12-3/TRBV12-4
j_gene: TRBJ2-2
abundance: many
CDR3aa: CASTVAGGTNTGELFF
CDR3nt: TGTGCCAGCACCGTAGCGGGGGGGACGAACACCGGGGAGCTGTTTTTT

len: 14
d_gene: -
v_gene: TRBV2
j_gene: TRBJ1-5
abundance: many
CDR3aa: CASSADTVNQPQHF
CDR3nt: TGTGCCAGCAGTGCTGACACCGTCAATCAGCCCCAGCATTTT

len: 14
d_gene: -
v_gene: TRBV5-1
j_gene: TRBJ2-7
abundance: -
CDR3aa: CASSPRGTTHEQYF
CDR3nt: TGCGCCAGCAGCCCCCGGGGCACGACGCACGAGCAGTACTTC

len: 13
d_gene: -
v_gene: TRBV6-1
j_gene: TRBJ2-5
abundance: many
CDR3aa: CASSGQEGETQYF
CDR3nt: TGTGCCAGCAGTGGACAGGAGGGAGAGACCCAGTACTTC